This T cell receptor beta chain comes out of a study of blood T cell repertoires in COVID-19. Study-level information: PBMCs, B-cell-depleted T cells, or T cells provided the cDNA or gDNA that made up the material.

Methods used by the authors: Amplification of reference gene primers provided the estimated nucleated cell counts. Sequencing used immunoSEQ multiplex PCR; TCRdb keeps in-frame clones, though not all of them. V and J calls and clone size are given by that table; D and trimming were obtained from the DNA. The sample records about 300,000 clones, more than 85% being singletons. In germline, CDR1 is SGHNT, CDR2 YYREEE (reference sequence). CDR3 length: 13 residues. The ends were cut back, 5 bases at V and 2 bases at J, with 10 bases in the middle. This clonotype was sampled from a woman aged 25 to 39 with COVID-19, enrolled during active disease. This chain links TRBV5-4 with TRBJ1-1, with a tentative D call TRBD1 (5 bases). The sample taken for sequencing was peripheral blood. As DNA, the CDR3 is TGTGCCAGCAGTTTCAGGGCCAACACTGAAGCTTTCTTT. It encodes CASSFRANTEAFF.